This T cell receptor beta chain was obtained from a study of OX40 agonist ivuxolimab in advanced cancers. Study outcomes and limitations: Mean expanded clone counts were higher in CD8+ than CD4+ T cells. In the 0.1 to 3.0 mg/kg range, CD4+ and CD8+ blood T cells had expanded clonally by week 6.

Assay used: immunoSEQ multiplex PCR; TCRdb lists only in-frame clones, some missing. Among roughly 50,000 clones listed, 91% were seen once. Concerning this clone itself: What it binds is not known.

The TCR comes from an adult with an advanced solid tumor such as melanoma, head and neck, liver or kidney cancer. The specimen was CD4+ or CD8+ T cells sorted from blood, collected in a trial of the OX40 agonist ivuxolimab.

The CDR3 is CASSLVETGGPFGEQFF. Here the CDR3 DNA reads TGTGCCAGCAGCTTAGTCGAGACAGGGGGCCCTTTCGGTGAGCAGTTCTTC. This chain joins TRBV13 and TRBJ2-1; TRBD1 matches at 10 bases. Losses at the gene ends were 1 base for V and 9 bases for J; bases not matched to a gene: 12. The CDR3 covers 17 residues. CDR1 PRHDT and CDR2 FYEKMQ come from the germline V gene (reference sequence).